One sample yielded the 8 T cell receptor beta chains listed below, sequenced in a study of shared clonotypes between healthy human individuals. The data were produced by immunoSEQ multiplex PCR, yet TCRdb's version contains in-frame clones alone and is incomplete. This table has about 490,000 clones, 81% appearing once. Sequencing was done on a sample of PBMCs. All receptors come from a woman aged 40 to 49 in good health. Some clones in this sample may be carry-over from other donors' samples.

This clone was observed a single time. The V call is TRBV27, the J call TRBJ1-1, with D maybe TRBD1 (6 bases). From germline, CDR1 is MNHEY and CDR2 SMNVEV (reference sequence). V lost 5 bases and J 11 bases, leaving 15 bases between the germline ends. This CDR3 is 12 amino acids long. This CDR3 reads CASSTTGYGAFF. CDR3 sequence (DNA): TGTGCCAGCAGTACGACAGGTTATGGGGCTTTCTTT.

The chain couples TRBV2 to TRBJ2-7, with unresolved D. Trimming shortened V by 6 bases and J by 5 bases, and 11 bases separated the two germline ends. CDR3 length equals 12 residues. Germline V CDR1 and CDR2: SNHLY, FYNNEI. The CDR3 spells CASRAVSDEQYF. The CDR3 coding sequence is TGTGCCAGCAGGGCCGTTAGTGACGAGCAGTACTTC. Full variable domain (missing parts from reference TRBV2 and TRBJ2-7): EPEVTQTPSHQVTQMGQEVILRCVPISNHLYFYWYRQILGQKVEFLVSFYNNEISEKSEIFDDQFSVERPDGSNFTLKIRSTKLEDSAMYFCASRAVSDEQYFGPGTRLTVT.

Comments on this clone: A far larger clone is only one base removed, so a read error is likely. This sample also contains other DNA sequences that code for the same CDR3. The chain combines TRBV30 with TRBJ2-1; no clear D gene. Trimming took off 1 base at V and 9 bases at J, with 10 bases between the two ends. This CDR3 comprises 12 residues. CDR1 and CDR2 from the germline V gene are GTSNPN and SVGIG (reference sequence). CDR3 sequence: CAWSGPPGEQFF. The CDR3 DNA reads TGTGCCTGGAGTGGACCCCCAGGTGAGCAGTTCTTC.

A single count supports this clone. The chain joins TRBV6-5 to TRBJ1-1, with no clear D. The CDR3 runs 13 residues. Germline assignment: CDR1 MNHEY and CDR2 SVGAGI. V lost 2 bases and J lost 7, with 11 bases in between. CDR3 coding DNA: TGTGCCAGCAGTTACCCGGGATCGGGTGAAGCTTTCTTT. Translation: CASSYPGSGEAFF.

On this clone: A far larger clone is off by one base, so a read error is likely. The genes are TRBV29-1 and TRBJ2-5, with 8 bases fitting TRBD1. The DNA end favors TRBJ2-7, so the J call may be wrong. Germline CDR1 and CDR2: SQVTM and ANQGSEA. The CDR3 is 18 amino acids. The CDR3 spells CSAEGYGTGIPPNYEQYF. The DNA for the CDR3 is TGCAGCGCCGAGGGTTATGGGACAGGAATACCCCCCAACTACGAGCAGTACTTC.

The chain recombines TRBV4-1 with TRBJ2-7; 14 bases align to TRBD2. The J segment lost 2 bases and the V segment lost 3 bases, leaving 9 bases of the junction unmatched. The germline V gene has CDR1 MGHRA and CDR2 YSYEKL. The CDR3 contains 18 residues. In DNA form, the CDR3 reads TGCGCCAGCAGCCAGTGGACTAGCGGGAGGTCCCCCACCTACGAGCAGTACTTC. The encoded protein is CASSQWTSGRSPTYEQYF.

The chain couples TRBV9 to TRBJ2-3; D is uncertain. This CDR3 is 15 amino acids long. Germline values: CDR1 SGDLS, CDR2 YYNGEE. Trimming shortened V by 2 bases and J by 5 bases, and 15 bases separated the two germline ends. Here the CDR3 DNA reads TGTGCCAGCAGCGTTGGTAGGCTGAACCGAGATACGCAGTATTTT. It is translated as CASSVGRLNRDTQYF.

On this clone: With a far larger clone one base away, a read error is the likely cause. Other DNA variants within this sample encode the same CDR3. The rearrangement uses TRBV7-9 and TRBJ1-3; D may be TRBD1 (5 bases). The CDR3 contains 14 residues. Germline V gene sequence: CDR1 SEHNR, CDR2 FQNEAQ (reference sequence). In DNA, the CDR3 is TGTGCCAGCAGCTCGGGACTCTCTGGAAACACAATATATTTT. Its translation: CASSSGLSGNTIYF. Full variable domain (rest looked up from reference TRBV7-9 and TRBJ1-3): DTGVSQNPRHKITKRGQNVTFRCDPISEHNRLYWYRQTLGQGPEFLTYFQNEAQLEKSRLLSDRFSAERPKGSFSTLEIQRTEQGDSAMYLCASSSGLSGNTIYFGEGSWLTVV.